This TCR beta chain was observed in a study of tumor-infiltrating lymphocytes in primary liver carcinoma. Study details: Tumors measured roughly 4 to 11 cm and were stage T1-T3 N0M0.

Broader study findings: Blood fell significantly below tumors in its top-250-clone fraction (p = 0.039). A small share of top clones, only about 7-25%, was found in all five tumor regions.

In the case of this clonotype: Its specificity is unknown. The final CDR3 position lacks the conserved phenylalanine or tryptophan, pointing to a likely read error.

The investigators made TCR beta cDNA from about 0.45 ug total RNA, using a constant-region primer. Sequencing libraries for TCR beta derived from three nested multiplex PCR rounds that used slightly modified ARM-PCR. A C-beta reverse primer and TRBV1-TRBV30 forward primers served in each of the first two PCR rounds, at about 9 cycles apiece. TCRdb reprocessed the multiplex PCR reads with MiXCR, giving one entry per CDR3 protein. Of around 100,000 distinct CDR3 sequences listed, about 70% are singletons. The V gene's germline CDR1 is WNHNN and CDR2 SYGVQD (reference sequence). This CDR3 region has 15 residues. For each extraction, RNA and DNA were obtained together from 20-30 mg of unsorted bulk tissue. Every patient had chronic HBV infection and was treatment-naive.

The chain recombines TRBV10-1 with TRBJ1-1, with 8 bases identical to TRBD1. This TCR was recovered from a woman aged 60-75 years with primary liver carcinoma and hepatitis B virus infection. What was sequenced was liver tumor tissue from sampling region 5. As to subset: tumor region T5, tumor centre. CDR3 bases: TGCGCCAGCGGTGAGCGACAGGGGATGAACACTGAAGCTTTCTCT. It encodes CASGERQGMNTEAFS.